This record concerns one T cell receptor beta chain sequence. TCRdb re-called the 5' RACE reads and gives one entry per CDR3 protein, without DNA. The sample table sets out approximately 420,000 distinct CDR3 sequences. The data were taken from a study of T cells expressing NK-cell markers. This CDR3 contains 18 residues. The clonotype originates from a woman in her fifties or sixties in good health. The rearrangement joins TRBV12-3 or TRBV12-4 to TRBJ1-2; TCRdb names TRBD1, which stays unverified in the absence of DNA. The sample consisted of blood T cells: a sorted CD56 or NKG2C T cell subset, CD4+ or CD8+ T cells, or bulk PBMC T cells (not recorded which). The CDR3 sequence is CASSSSPGTGVPRRGYTF.